This TCR beta chain was captured in a study of breast tumors, draining lymph nodes, adjacent tissues. Study-level points and caveats: Tumors had less TCR diversity than lymph nodes, more than nontumor tissue.

As regards this clonotype: What it binds is unknown.

TCRdb passed the multiplex PCR reads through MiXCR, listing each CDR3 protein once. The sample yields 20,000 to 25,000 distinct CDR3 sequences, 50% seen once. This CDR3 is 14 amino acids long. The germline V gene has CDR1 SGDLS and CDR2 YYNGEE. V was cut by 0 bases and J by 0 bases, with 4 bases left in between. This clonotype originated in a female donor with breast cancer. Some clones in this sample may be carry-over from other donors' samples. Sequencing was performed on breast tumor tissue. The chain carries TRBV9 and TRBJ1-3; D call uncertain. The DNA for the CDR3 is TGTGCCAGCAGCGTAGGGGACTCTGGAAACACCATATATTTT. This codes for CASSVGDSGNTIYF.